A selection of T cell receptor beta chains follows, all from one sample in a study of T cell responses to AZD1222 COVID-19 vaccine. Using immunoSEQ multiplex PCR, the repertoire was profiled, and TCRdb retains in-frame clones only, with some absent. The data hold 150,000 or so clones, with roughly nine tenths observed a single time. The sample in question was peripheral blood, obtained on day 0 of AZD1222 vaccination. All receptors derive from an adult in good health. Each CDR3 is given with its conserved first and last residue. The D gene is left open where the match is weak. Size values are once, few and many counts, or a class for expanded clones, and some rows have none.

CDR3 protein: CASSPRGGWNTEAFF
CDR3 DNA: TGTGCCAGCAGTCCCCGAGGGGGTTGGAACACTGAAGCTTTCTTT
D gene: NA
clone size: NA
V gene: TRBV11-2
J gene: TRBJ1-1

CDR3 protein: CASSLALGIEGPKNTEAFF
CDR3 DNA: TGTGCCAGCAGCTTAGCTCTAGGGATTGAGGGGCCGAAGAACACTGAAGCTTTCTTT
D gene: NA
clone size: NA
V gene: TRBV7-9
J gene: TRBJ1-1

CDR3 protein: CASSASGTGEKLFF
CDR3 DNA: TGTGCCAGCAGTGCCTCCGGGACAGGCGAAAAACTGTTTTTT
D gene: TRBD1
clone size: once
V gene: TRBV28
J gene: TRBJ1-4

CDR3 protein: CASRALVNQPQHF
CDR3 DNA: TGTGCCAGCAGGGCCCTTGTCAATCAGCCCCAGCATTTT
D gene: NA
clone size: NA
V gene: TRBV2
J gene: TRBJ1-5

CDR3 protein: CASSPRPGTGGATEAFF
CDR3 DNA: TGTGCCAGCAGCCCACGTCCCGGGACAGGGGGTGCCACTGAAGCTTTCTTT
D gene: TRBD1
clone size: NA
V gene: TRBV7-9
J gene: TRBJ1-1

CDR3 protein: CAISPDGMNTEAFF
CDR3 DNA: TGTGCCATCAGCCCGGACGGAATGAACACTGAAGCTTTCTTT
D gene: NA
clone size: NA
V gene: TRBV10-3
J gene: TRBJ1-1

CDR3 protein: CASSKAWHVHPYGYTF
CDR3 DNA: TGTGCCAGCAGCAAAGCGTGGCACGTCCACCCCTATGGCTACACCTTC
D gene: NA
clone size: NA
V gene: TRBV21-1
J gene: TRBJ1-2

CDR3 protein: CASSPWRGETQYF
CDR3 DNA: TGTGCCAGCAGCCCTTGGCGGGGAGAGACCCAGTACTTC
D gene: NA
clone size: NA
V gene: TRBV7-2
J gene: TRBJ2-5

CDR3 protein: CASSLGAGSAYNEQFF
CDR3 DNA: TGTGCCAGCAGCTTGGGAGCGGGGAGCGCCTACAATGAGCAGTTCTTC
D gene: TRBD2
clone size: few
V gene: TRBV5-4
J gene: TRBJ2-1

CDR3 protein: CASSPPWTSGGAGELFF
CDR3 DNA: TGTGCCAGCAGCCCCCCCTGGACTAGCGGGGGGGCCGGGGAGCTGTTTTTT
D gene: TRBD2
clone size: NA
V gene: TRBV7-8
J gene: TRBJ2-2

CDR3 protein: CASSFTGAGTSNYGYTF
CDR3 DNA: TGTGCCAGCAGTTTCACAGGGGCGGGAACATCTAACTATGGCTACACCTTC
D gene: TRBD1
clone size: NA
V gene: TRBV27
J gene: TRBJ1-2

CDR3 protein: CASSLGEGAYNEQFF
CDR3 DNA: TGTGCCAGCAGCTTAGGGGAGGGGGCTTATAATGAGCAGTTCTTC
D gene: NA
clone size: once
V gene: TRBV7-2
J gene: TRBJ2-1

CDR3 protein: CASSRGQGNSPLHF
CDR3 DNA: TGTGCCAGCAGCCGCGGGCAGGGAAATTCACCCCTCCACTTT
D gene: NA
clone size: NA
V gene: TRBV7-9
J gene: TRBJ1-6

CDR3 protein: CASSLAGGEAFF
CDR3 DNA: TGTGCCAGCAGCTTGGCCGGGGGCGAAGCTTTCTTT
D gene: NA
clone size: NA
V gene: TRBV5-6
J gene: TRBJ1-1

CDR3 protein: CASSEDRGAHYGYTF
CDR3 DNA: TGTGCCAGCAGCGAAGACAGGGGAGCACACTATGGCTACACCTTC
D gene: TRBD1
clone size: NA
V gene: TRBV7-2
J gene: TRBJ1-2

CDR3 protein: CASSLPPGLAAFGPPSVTDTQYF
CDR3 DNA: TGTGCCAGCAGTTTGCCCCCGGGACTAGCGGCTTTCGGGCCACCGTCGGTCACAGATACGCAGTATTTT
D gene: TRBD2
clone size: NA
V gene: TRBV28
J gene: TRBJ2-3

CDR3 protein: CASSLALAGRTGELFF
CDR3 DNA: TGTGCCAGCAGCTTAGCCCTAGCGGGGAGAACCGGGGAGCTGTTTTTT
D gene: TRBD2
clone size: NA
V gene: TRBV13
J gene: TRBJ2-2

CDR3 protein: CASSSDRAQPQHF
CDR3 DNA: TGTGCCAGCAGCTCCGACAGGGCCCAGCCCCAGCATTTT
D gene: TRBD1
clone size: NA
V gene: TRBV13
J gene: TRBJ1-5

CDR3 protein: CASRSTDTQYF
CDR3 DNA: TGTGCCAGCCGGAGCACAGATACGCAGTATTTT
D gene: NA
clone size: NA
V gene: TRBV10-3
J gene: TRBJ2-3

CDR3 protein: CASSLPRNYNEQFF
CDR3 DNA: TGTGCCAGCAGCTTACCTAGGAACTACAATGAGCAGTTCTTC
D gene: NA
clone size: NA
V gene: TRBV5-4
J gene: TRBJ2-1

CDR3 protein: CASSLRDTKEAFF
CDR3 DNA: TGTGCCAGCAGCTTAAGGGACACCAAAGAAGCTTTCTTT
D gene: NA
clone size: NA
V gene: TRBV7-2
J gene: TRBJ1-1

CDR3 protein: CASSVGRMDVNTEAFF
CDR3 DNA: TGTGCCAGCAGCGTAGGTAGGATGGACGTAAACACTGAAGCTTTCTTT
D gene: NA
clone size: NA
V gene: TRBV9
J gene: TRBJ1-1

CDR3 protein: CASSQDKGGPEAFF
CDR3 DNA: TGTGCCAGCAGCCAAGATAAAGGGGGACCTGAAGCTTTCTTT
D gene: NA
clone size: NA
V gene: TRBV4-2
J gene: TRBJ1-1

CDR3 protein: CASSLPPAYEQYF
CDR3 DNA: TGTGCCAGCAGCTTACCCCCGGCCTACGAGCAGTACTTC
D gene: NA
clone size: NA
V gene: TRBV11-2
J gene: TRBJ2-7

CDR3 protein: CAITDSRAGNTIYF
CDR3 DNA: TGTGCCATCACCGACAGCCGAGCTGGAAACACCATATATTTT
D gene: NA
clone size: NA
V gene: TRBV10-3
J gene: TRBJ1-3

CDR3 protein: CASSQDYISSGNTIYF
CDR3 DNA: TGCGCCAGCAGCCAAGATTATATATCCTCTGGAAACACCATATATTTT
D gene: NA
clone size: NA
V gene: TRBV4-1
J gene: TRBJ1-3

CDR3 protein: CASSLAPGQGYEQYF
CDR3 DNA: TGTGCCAGCAGCTTAGCGCCGGGACAGGGCTACGAGCAGTACTTC
D gene: TRBD1
clone size: NA
V gene: TRBV7-6
J gene: TRBJ2-7

CDR3 protein: CSVDEGISGNIQYF
CDR3 DNA: TGCAGCGTTGATGAGGGGATCTCGGGGAACATTCAGTACTTC
D gene: NA
clone size: NA
V gene: TRBV29-1
J gene: TRBJ2-4

CDR3 protein: CATSEGLKAGATDTQYF
CDR3 DNA: TGTGCCACCAGTGAGGGCCTGAAGGCGGGGGCCACAGATACGCAGTATTTT
D gene: NA
clone size: NA
V gene: TRBV24-1
J gene: TRBJ2-3

CDR3 protein: CASRRSGGSGNTIYF
CDR3 DNA: TGTGCCAGCCGGAGATCGGGGGGAAGCGGAAACACCATATATTTT
D gene: NA
clone size: NA
V gene: TRBV3-1/TRBV3-2
J gene: TRBJ1-3

CDR3 protein: CASSLEGGLVKNIQYF
CDR3 DNA: TGTGCCAGCAGCTTAGAGGGGGGGCTTGTCAAAAACATTCAGTACTTC
D gene: NA
clone size: NA
V gene: TRBV7-8
J gene: TRBJ2-4

CDR3 protein: CASSQNGQQETQYF
CDR3 DNA: TGCGCCAGCAGCCAAAACGGACAGCAAGAGACCCAGTACTTC
D gene: NA
clone size: NA
V gene: TRBV4-3
J gene: TRBJ2-5

CDR3 protein: CASSVGGNLYEQYF
CDR3 DNA: TGTGCCAGCAGCGTAGGGGGAAACCTTTACGAGCAGTACTTC
D gene: NA
clone size: NA
V gene: TRBV9
J gene: TRBJ2-7

CDR3 protein: CASSLSSGGQDEKLFF
CDR3 DNA: TGTGCCAGCAGCCTTTCCTCGGGGGGGCAGGATGAAAAACTGTTTTTT
D gene: NA
clone size: NA
V gene: TRBV16
J gene: TRBJ1-4

CDR3 protein: CASSRGLADSYEQYF
CDR3 DNA: TGTGCCAGCAGCCGGGGACTAGCGGATTCCTACGAGCAGTACTTC
D gene: TRBD2
clone size: NA
V gene: TRBV7-9
J gene: TRBJ2-7

CDR3 protein: CASSPRSMNTEAFF
CDR3 DNA: TGTGCCAGCTCACCACGATCCATGAACACTGAAGCTTTCTTT
D gene: NA
clone size: few
V gene: TRBV18
J gene: TRBJ1-1

CDR3 protein: CASSGQGSSNQPQHF
CDR3 DNA: TGTGCCAGCTCAGGACAGGGGTCCAGCAATCAGCCCCAGCATTTT
D gene: TRBD1
clone size: NA
V gene: TRBV18
J gene: TRBJ1-5

CDR3 protein: CASSFSGTYGNQPQHF
CDR3 DNA: TGTGCCAGCAGTTTCTCCGGGACATATGGCAATCAGCCCCAGCATTTT
D gene: NA
clone size: NA
V gene: TRBV27
J gene: TRBJ1-5

CDR3 protein: CASSRVVAGSYEQYF
CDR3 DNA: TGTGCCAGCAGCCGGGTGGTAGCGGGCTCCTACGAGCAGTACTTC
D gene: TRBD2
clone size: NA
V gene: TRBV11-2
J gene: TRBJ2-7

CDR3 protein: CASSGLAGPNEQFF
CDR3 DNA: TGTGCCAGCAGCGGACTAGCGGGGCCCAATGAGCAGTTCTTC
D gene: TRBD2
clone size: few
V gene: TRBV7-2
J gene: TRBJ2-1

CDR3 protein: CATSDPGDRDNYGYTF
CDR3 DNA: TGTGCCACCAGTGACCCTGGGGACAGGGATAACTATGGCTACACCTTC
D gene: TRBD1
clone size: once
V gene: TRBV24-1
J gene: TRBJ1-2

CDR3 protein: CASSPHRSLGYTF
CDR3 DNA: TGTGCCAGCAGCCCCCACAGGTCCTTGGGCTACACCTTC
D gene: NA
clone size: NA
V gene: TRBV7-2
J gene: TRBJ1-2

CDR3 protein: CASSSAEAPGNEQFF
CDR3 DNA: TGTGCCAGCTCGTCTGCCGAGGCGCCGGGCAATGAGCAGTTCTTC
D gene: NA
clone size: once
V gene: TRBV18
J gene: TRBJ2-1

CDR3 protein: CASRPHRGGNTEAFF
CDR3 DNA: TGTGCCAGCAGACCACACAGGGGGGGGAACACTGAAGCTTTCTTT
D gene: TRBD1
clone size: NA
V gene: TRBV6-5
J gene: TRBJ1-1

CDR3 protein: CASSPEGVSSNQPQHF
CDR3 DNA: TGTGCCAGCAGCCCCGAGGGCGTTAGTAGCAATCAGCCCCAGCATTTT
D gene: NA
clone size: once
V gene: TRBV16
J gene: TRBJ1-5

CDR3 protein: CAWSVLAADPGELFF
CDR3 DNA: TGTGCCTGGAGTGTATTGGCCGCCGACCCCGGGGAGCTGTTTTTT
D gene: NA
clone size: NA
V gene: TRBV30
J gene: TRBJ2-2

CDR3 protein: CAWSGTGHRADTGELFF
CDR3 DNA: TGTGCCTGGAGTGGAACAGGGCATCGGGCCGACACCGGGGAGCTGTTTTTT
D gene: NA
clone size: NA
V gene: TRBV30
J gene: TRBJ2-2

CDR3 protein: CASSLFGQGGAYEQYF
CDR3 DNA: TGTGCCAGCAGCCTTTTCGGACAGGGGGGAGCCTACGAGCAGTACTTC
D gene: TRBD1
clone size: NA
V gene: TRBV5-5
J gene: TRBJ2-7

CDR3 protein: CADGRRQPQHF
CDR3 DNA: TGTGCCGATGGGCGAAGGCAGCCCCAGCATTTT
D gene: NA
clone size: few
V gene: TRBV9
J gene: TRBJ1-5

CDR3 protein: CASSPRQVRGPQHF
CDR3 DNA: TGTGCCAGCAGCCCCCGACAGGTCCGCGGGCCCCAGCATTTT
D gene: NA
clone size: NA
V gene: TRBV7-2
J gene: TRBJ1-5

CDR3 protein: CASSKIRQPYEQYF
CDR3 DNA: TGTGCCAGTAGTAAGATAAGGCAACCCTACGAGCAGTACTTC
D gene: NA
clone size: NA
V gene: TRBV19
J gene: TRBJ2-7

CDR3 protein: CASSYSGGNQPQHF
CDR3 DNA: TGTGCCAGCAGTTATTCGGGCGGCAATCAGCCCCAGCATTTT
D gene: NA
clone size: NA
V gene: TRBV6-2/TRBV6-3
J gene: TRBJ1-5

CDR3 protein: CASSGHPNQPQHF
CDR3 DNA: TGTGCCAGCAGTGGACACCCCAATCAGCCCCAGCATTTT
D gene: NA
clone size: NA
V gene: TRBV2
J gene: TRBJ1-5

CDR3 protein: CSVPMGQGYEQYF
CDR3 DNA: TGCAGCGTTCCAATGGGACAGGGCTACGAGCAGTACTTC
D gene: TRBD1
clone size: NA
V gene: TRBV29-1
J gene: TRBJ2-7

CDR3 protein: CASSLAQGNPLHF
CDR3 DNA: TGCGCCAGCAGCTTGGCGCAGGGGAACCCCCTCCACTTT
D gene: NA
clone size: NA
V gene: TRBV5-1
J gene: TRBJ1-6

CDR3 protein: CASSLFARGVSYEQYF
CDR3 DNA: TGTGCCAGCAGTTTATTTGCCCGGGGAGTCTCCTACGAGCAGTACTTC
D gene: NA
clone size: NA
V gene: TRBV27
J gene: TRBJ2-7

CDR3 protein: CASSRGDRATYNEQFF
CDR3 DNA: TGTGCCAGCAGCCGAGGGGACAGGGCTACCTACAATGAGCAGTTCTTC
D gene: TRBD1
clone size: few
V gene: TRBV4-2
J gene: TRBJ2-1

CDR3 protein: CASRTGLEQFF
CDR3 DNA: TGTGCCAGTCGGACAGGGCTTGAGCAGTTCTTC
D gene: TRBD1
clone size: NA
V gene: TRBV19
J gene: TRBJ2-1

CDR3 protein: CATSDLGRGGLDEQFF
CDR3 DNA: TGTGCCACCAGTGATTTGGGCAGGGGGGGATTGGATGAGCAGTTCTTC
D gene: NA
clone size: NA
V gene: TRBV24-1
J gene: TRBJ2-1

CDR3 protein: CASSPLAGGGEAKNIQYF
CDR3 DNA: TGTGCCAGCAGCCCGTTAGCGGGGGGCGGAGAAGCCAAAAACATTCAGTACTTC
D gene: TRBD2
clone size: NA
V gene: TRBV4-2
J gene: TRBJ2-4